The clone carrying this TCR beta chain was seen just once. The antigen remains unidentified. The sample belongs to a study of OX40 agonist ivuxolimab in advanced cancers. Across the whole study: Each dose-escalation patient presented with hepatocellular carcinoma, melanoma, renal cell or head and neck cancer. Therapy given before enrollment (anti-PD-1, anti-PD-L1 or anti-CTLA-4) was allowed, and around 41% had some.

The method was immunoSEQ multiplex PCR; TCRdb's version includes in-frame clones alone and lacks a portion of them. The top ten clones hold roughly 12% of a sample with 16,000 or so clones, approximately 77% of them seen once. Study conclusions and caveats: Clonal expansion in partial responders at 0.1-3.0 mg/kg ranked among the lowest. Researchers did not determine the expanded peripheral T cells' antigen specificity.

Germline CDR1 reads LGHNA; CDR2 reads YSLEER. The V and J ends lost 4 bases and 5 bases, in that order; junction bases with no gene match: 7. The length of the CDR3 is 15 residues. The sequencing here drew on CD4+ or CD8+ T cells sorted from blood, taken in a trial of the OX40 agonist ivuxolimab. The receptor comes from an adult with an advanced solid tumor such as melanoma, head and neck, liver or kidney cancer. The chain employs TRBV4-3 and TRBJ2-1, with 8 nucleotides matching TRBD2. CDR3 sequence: CASSRYGGADNEQFF. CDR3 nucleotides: TGCGCCAGCAGCCGTTACGGGGGGGCCGACAATGAGCAGTTCTTC.